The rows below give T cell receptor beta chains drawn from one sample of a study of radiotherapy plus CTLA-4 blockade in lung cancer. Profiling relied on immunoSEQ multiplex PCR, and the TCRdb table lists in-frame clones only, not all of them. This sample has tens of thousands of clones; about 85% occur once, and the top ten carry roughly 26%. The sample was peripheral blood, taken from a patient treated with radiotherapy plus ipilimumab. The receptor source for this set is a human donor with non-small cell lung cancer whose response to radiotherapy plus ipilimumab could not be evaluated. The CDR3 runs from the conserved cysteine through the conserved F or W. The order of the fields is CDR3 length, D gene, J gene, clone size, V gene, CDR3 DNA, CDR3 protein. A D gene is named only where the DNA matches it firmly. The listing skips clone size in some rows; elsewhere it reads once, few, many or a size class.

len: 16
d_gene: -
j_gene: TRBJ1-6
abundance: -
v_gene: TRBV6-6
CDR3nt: TGTGCCAGCAGTTACTCGGGACTATCAGGGACTTCACCCCTCCACTTT
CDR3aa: CASSYSGLSGTSPLHF

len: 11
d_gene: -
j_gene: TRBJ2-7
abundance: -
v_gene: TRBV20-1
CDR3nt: TGCAGTGCTGCAAGGGGCGACGAGCAGTACTTC
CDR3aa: CSAARGDEQYF

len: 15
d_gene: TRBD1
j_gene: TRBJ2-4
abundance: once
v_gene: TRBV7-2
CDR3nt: TGTGCCAGCAGCTTAGGGGACAGTTCGGCGGACATTCAGTACTTC
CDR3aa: CASSLGDSSADIQYF

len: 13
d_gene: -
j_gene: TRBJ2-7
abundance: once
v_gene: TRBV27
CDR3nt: TGTGCCAGCAAGGGGGACGGGACCTACGAGCAGTACTTC
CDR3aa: CASKGDGTYEQYF

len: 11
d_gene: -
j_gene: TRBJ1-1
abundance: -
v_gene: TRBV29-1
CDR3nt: TGCAGCGCCGGAGGTCAGACTGAAGCTTTCTTT
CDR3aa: CSAGGQTEAFF

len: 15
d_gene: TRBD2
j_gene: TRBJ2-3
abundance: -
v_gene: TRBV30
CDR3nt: TGTGCCTGGAGAGGACTAGCAGCTAGCACAGATACGCAGTATTTT
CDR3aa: CAWRGLAASTDTQYF

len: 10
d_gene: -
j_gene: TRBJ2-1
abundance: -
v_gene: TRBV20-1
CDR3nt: TGCAGTGCTAGACGCGTGGAGCAGTTCTTC
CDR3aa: CSARRVEQFF

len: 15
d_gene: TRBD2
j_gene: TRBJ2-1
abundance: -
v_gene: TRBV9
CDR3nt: TGTGCCAGCAGCGTAGCGGGACTAGCGGGCAATGAGCAGTTCTTC
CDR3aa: CASSVAGLAGNEQFF

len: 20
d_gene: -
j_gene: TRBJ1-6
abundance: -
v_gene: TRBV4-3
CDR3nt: TGCGCCAGCAGCCAAGTCGACGGGTGGTTCCAAAGCTCCTATAATTCACCCCTCCACTTT
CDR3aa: CASSQVDGWFQSSYNSPLHF

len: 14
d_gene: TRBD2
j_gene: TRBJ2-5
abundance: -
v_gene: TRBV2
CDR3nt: TGTGCCAGCAGTGGACTAGCGGGAGTGGAGACCCAGTACTTC
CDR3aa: CASSGLAGVETQYF

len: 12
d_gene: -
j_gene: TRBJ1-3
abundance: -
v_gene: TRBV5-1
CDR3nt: TGCGCCAGCAGCTTAACAGGAAACACCATATATTTT
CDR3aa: CASSLTGNTIYF

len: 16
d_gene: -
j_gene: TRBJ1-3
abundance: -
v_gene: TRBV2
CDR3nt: TGTGCCAGCAGTGAAGCGCGGGGGTCTTCTGGAAACACCATATATTTT
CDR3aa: CASSEARGSSGNTIYF

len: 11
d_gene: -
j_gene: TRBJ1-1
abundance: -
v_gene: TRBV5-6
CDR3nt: TGTGCCAGCAGCTTGGATCTTGAAGCTTTCTTT
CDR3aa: CASSLDLEAFF

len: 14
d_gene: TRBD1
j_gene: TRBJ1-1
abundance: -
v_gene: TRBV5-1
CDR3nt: TGCGCCAGCAGCTTCCAGGGGGCTAGCACTGAAGCTTTCTTT
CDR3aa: CASSFQGASTEAFF

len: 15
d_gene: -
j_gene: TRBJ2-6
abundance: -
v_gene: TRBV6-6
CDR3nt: TGTGCCAGCTGGGACTTCAACTCTGGGGCCAACGTCCTGACTTTC
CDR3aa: CASWDFNSGANVLTF

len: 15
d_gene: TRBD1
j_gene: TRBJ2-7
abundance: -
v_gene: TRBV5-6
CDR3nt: TGTGCCAGCAGCTTGGTGGGACAGGGGCCCTACGAGCAGTACTTC
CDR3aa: CASSLVGQGPYEQYF

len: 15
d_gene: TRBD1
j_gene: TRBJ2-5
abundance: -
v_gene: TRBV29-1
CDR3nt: TGCAGCGTTATGGGGGACAGAGGGGTCCAAGAGACCCAGTACTTC
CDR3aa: CSVMGDRGVQETQYF

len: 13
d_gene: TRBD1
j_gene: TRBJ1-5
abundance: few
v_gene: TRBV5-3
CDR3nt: TGTGCCAGACGAGGGGGCAGGGAACAGCCCCAGCATTTT
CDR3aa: CARRGGREQPQHF

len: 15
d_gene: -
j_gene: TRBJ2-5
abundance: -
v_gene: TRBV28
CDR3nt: TGTGCCAGCAGTTTATTAAACCCAACACAAGAGACCCAGTACTTC
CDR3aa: CASSLLNPTQETQYF

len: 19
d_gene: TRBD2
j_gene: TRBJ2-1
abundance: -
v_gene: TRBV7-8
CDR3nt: TGTGCCAGCAGCTTAGAAGGGACTAGCGGGAGATCCTCCTACAATGAGCAGTTCTTC
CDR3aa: CASSLEGTSGRSSYNEQFF

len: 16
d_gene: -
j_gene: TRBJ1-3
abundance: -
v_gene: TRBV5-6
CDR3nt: TGTGCCAGCAGCTTGGATCTGGGGGCTGCTGGAAACACCATATATTTT
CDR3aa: CASSLDLGAAGNTIYF

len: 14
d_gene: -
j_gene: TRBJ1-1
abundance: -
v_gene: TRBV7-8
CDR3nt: TGTGCCAGCAGCGTGAGAGGGGGAAACACTGAAGCTTTCTTT
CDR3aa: CASSVRGGNTEAFF

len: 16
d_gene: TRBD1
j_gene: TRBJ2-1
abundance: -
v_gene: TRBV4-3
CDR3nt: TGCGCCAGCAGCAGCGGGACAGGGAGCTCCTACAATGAGCAGTTCTTC
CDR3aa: CASSSGTGSSYNEQFF

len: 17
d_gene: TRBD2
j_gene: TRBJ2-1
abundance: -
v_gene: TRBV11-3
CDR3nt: TGTGCCAGCAGCTTAGGGGGAGCGGGAGTCCCCTACAATGAGCAGTTCTTC
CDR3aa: CASSLGGAGVPYNEQFF

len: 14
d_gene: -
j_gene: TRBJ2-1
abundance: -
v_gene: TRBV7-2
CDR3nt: TGTGCCAGCAGCTTAGAAGTGGGAGCCAATGAGCAGTTCTTC
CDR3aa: CASSLEVGANEQFF

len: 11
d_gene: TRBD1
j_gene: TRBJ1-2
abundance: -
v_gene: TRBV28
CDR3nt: TGTGCCAGCAGGGACAGGGTCTCTGAGACCTTC
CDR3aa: CASRDRVSETF

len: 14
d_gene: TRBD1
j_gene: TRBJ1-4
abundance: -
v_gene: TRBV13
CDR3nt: TGTGCCAGCACCTCGTGGGGGACAGACGAAAAACTGTTTTTT
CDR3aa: CASTSWGTDEKLFF

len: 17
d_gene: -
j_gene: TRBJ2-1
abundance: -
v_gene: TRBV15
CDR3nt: TGTGCCACCAGCAGAGATGGACCAGGGGCCGGCTACAATGAGCAGTTCTTC
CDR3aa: CATSRDGPGAGYNEQFF

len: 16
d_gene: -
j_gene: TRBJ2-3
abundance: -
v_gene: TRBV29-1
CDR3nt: TGCAGCGTTGACGGGTTGGAGGTAGGAAGCACAGATACGCAGTATTTT
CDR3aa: CSVDGLEVGSTDTQYF

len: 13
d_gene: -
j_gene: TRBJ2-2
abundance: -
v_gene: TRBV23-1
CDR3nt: TGCGCCAGCAGCAGGTATAACACCGGGGAGCTGTTTTTT
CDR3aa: CASSRYNTGELFF

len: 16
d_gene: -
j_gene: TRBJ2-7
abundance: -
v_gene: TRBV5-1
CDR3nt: TGCGCCAGCAGCTTGGATAGACAGAGAAGCTCCTACGAGCAGTACTTC
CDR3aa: CASSLDRQRSSYEQYF

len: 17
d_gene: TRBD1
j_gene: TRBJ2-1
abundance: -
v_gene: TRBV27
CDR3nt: TGTGCCAGCAGACTTAATCCGGGACAGGGAACCTACAATGAGCAGTTCTTC
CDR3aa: CASRLNPGQGTYNEQFF

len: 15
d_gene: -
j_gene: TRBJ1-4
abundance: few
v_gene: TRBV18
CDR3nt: TGTGCCAGCTCACCCCCGGCAGGGGCTAATGAAAAACTGTTTTTT
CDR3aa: CASSPPAGANEKLFF

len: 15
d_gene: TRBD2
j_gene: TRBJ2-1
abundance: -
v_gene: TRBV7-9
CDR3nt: TGTGCCAGCAGCCTGATAGCGGGAGGCTACAATGAGCAGTTCTTC
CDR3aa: CASSLIAGGYNEQFF

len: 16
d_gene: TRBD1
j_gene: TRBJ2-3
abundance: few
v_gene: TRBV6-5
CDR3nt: TGTGCCAGCAGTTCCCAGGGACAGGGCAGGACAGATACGCAGTATTTT
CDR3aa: CASSSQGQGRTDTQYF

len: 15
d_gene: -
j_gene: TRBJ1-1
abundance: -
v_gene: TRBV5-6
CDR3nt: TGTGCCAGCAGCTCGGGGGGGGGAGGGAACACTGAAGCTTTCTTT
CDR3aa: CASSSGGGGNTEAFF

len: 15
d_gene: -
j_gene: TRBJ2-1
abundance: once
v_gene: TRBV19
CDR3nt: TGTGCCAGTAGTATATCCCCGGACACTTACAATGAGCAGTTCTTC
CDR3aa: CASSISPDTYNEQFF

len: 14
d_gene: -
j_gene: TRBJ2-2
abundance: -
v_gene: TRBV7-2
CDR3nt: TGTGCCAGCACCTCAAAACCCGGGACCGGGGAGCTGTTTTTT
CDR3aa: CASTSKPGTGELFF